The 32 T cell receptor beta chains listed next were all sequenced from one sample in a study of shared clonotypes between healthy human individuals. Terminally differentiated effector memory CD45RA+ cells were excluded by CCR7 positive selection of CD45RO-negative cells. Libraries were prepared by immunoSEQ multiplex PCR; TCRdb keeps only in-frame clonotypes and omits some of them. The table lists some 2,000,000 clones, about 95% of them singletons. Sequenced material: naive CD8+ T cells sorted from blood. These receptors were obtained from a man aged 18 to 30 in good health.

The chain carries TRBV6-5 and TRBJ1-5; maybe TRBD1 (5 bases). Germline-derived CDR1 and CDR2 are MNHEY and SVGAGI. Trimming took off 6 bases at V and 5 bases at J, with 14 bases between the two ends. The CDR3 runs to 14 residues. The CDR3 DNA sequence: TGTGCCAGCAGCTCGGGGCTTTCCTATCAGCCCCAGCATTTT. Protein product: CASSSGLSYQPQHF.

The chain employs TRBV6-1 and TRBJ1-5; D gene uncertain. This CDR3 is 14 amino acids long. V was cut by 7 bases and J by 0 bases, with 10 bases left in between. Per germline, CDR1 MNHNS and CDR2 SASEGT. CDR3: CASKGPDSNQPQHF. Here the CDR3 DNA reads TGTGCCAGCAAGGGCCCCGATAGCAATCAGCCCCAGCATTTT.

This chain joins TRBV28 and TRBJ1-6; 7 nucleotides match TRBD1. CDR1 and CDR2 from the germline V gene are MDHEN and SYDVKM. This CDR3 has 12 residues. Trimming took 5 bases from V and 16 from J; bases not matched to a gene: 8. This CDR3 is CASSARQGALHF. In nucleotides, the CDR3 is TGTGCCAGCAGTGCGCGACAGGGAGCTCTCCACTTT.

The chain links TRBV6-6 to TRBJ2-1, with 7 bases fitting TRBD1. CDR1 is MNHNY and CDR2 is SVGAGI in the germline V gene (reference sequence). The V segment lost 4 bases and the J segment 7 bases; nucleotides outside the gene matches: 4. The CDR3 extends over 13 amino acids. This CDR3 reads CASSLTGWNEQFF. In DNA form, the CDR3 reads TGTGCCAGCAGTTTGACAGGGTGGAATGAGCAGTTCTTC.

The V gene is TRBV13, the J gene TRBJ1-1; D is unclear. V lost 7 bases and J 1 base, leaving 10 bases between the germline ends. CDR3 length: 13 amino acids. The V gene's germline CDR1 is PRHDT and CDR2 FYEKMQ (reference sequence). The CDR3 spells CASTLVANTEAFF. DNA of the CDR3: TGTGCCAGCACCTTGGTAGCGAACACTGAAGCTTTCTTT.

This clone came up a few times. The chain couples TRBV11-2 to TRBJ1-1, with D uncertain. The germline V gene encodes CDR1 SGHAT and CDR2 FQNNGV. V dropped 3 bases and J dropped 4 bases, with 9 bases sitting between them. CDR3 size: 13 residues. CDR3 coding DNA: TGTGCCAGCAGCTTCGGGCCGTTCACTGAAGCTTTCTTT. This gives the protein CASSFGPFTEAFF.

The chain joins TRBV9 to TRBJ2-7; 8 bases match TRBD1. The CDR3 consists of 13 residues. The germline gives CDR1 SGDLS, CDR2 YYNGEE. Trimming removed 4 bases from V and 5 bases from J; junction bases left unmatched: 5. The CDR3, as DNA: TGTGCCAGCAGCTTGACAGGGGCCAACGAGCAGTACTTC. The encoded protein is CASSLTGANEQYF.

A single count supports this clone. The chain recombines TRBV5-1 with TRBJ2-1, with 8 bases identical to TRBD2. The CDR3 is 15 amino acids. V gave up 0 bases and J gave up 2 bases; unmatched junction bases: 1. The germline V gene has CDR1 SGHRS and CDR2 YFSETQ. The CDR3 coding sequence is TGCGCCAGCAGCTTGGAAGCGGGAGCCTACAATGAGCAGTTCTTC. Translated: CASSLEAGAYNEQFF.

A single count supports this clone. The chain has TRBV11-2 and TRBJ1-2; a weak D match, TRBD1 (5 bases). The V end was cut by 1 base, the J end by 4 bases, with 10 bases between. The CDR3 covers 14 residues. Germline values: CDR1 SGHAT, CDR2 FQNNGV. CDR3 coding DNA: TGTGCCAGCAGCTTAGGGGGGGACCCCTATGGCTACACCTTC. This encodes CASSLGGDPYGYTF.

The V gene is TRBV6-1, the J gene TRBJ2-5; TRBD2 might be the D (5 bases). Per germline, CDR1 MNHNS and CDR2 SASEGT. With 3 bases removed from V and 7 bases from J, the gap between germline ends came to 18 bases. This CDR3 region has 15 residues. The CDR3 nucleotides read TGTGCCAGCAGTGACGGAGGACTCGTCTCTTGGACCCAGTACTTC. Amino acid sequence: CASSDGGLVSWTQYF.

The rearrangement joins TRBV11-3 to TRBJ2-3, with D perhaps matching TRBD2 (6 bases). CDR3 length equals 14 residues. Trimming took off 6 bases at V and 5 bases at J, with 15 bases between the two ends. CDR1 is SGHNT, CDR2 YENEEA, per germline. The CDR3 DNA follows: TGTGCCAGCAGTAGGGACTCTGCTCTAGATACGCAGTATTTT. Encoded protein: CASSRDSALDTQYF.

The chain is built from TRBV5-1 and TRBJ2-2; maybe TRBD1 (5 bases). Germline assignment: CDR1 SGHRS and CDR2 YFSETQ. The CDR3 loop spans 15 amino acids. V lost 4 bases to trimming and J lost 5 bases, with 15 bases between them. The CDR3 here is CASSRGRAATGELFF. DNA for the CDR3: TGCGCCAGCAGCAGGGGCAGGGCGGCTACCGGGGAGCTGTTTTTT.

The J gene is TRBJ2-7, the V gene TRBV6-1; 11 positions agree with TRBD2. The V and J ends lost 0 bases and 2 bases, in that order; junction bases with no gene match: 6. The CDR3 consists of 17 residues. The germline V gene encodes CDR1 MNHNS and CDR2 SASEGT. In DNA, the CDR3 is TGTGCCAGCAGTGAAGCTTCCCTAGCGGGAGGTCCCTACGAGCAGTACTTC. It translates to CASSEASLAGGPYEQYF.

Comments on this clone: One base away lies a much larger clone, so this may be a sequencing read error. Other DNA sequences in the same sample also yield this CDR3. The genes are TRBV11-2 and TRBJ2-7; TRBD1 matches 8 bases. J gave up 3 bases and V 6 bases, and 4 bases lay outside the gene matches. Germline V lookup: CDR1 SGHAT, CDR2 FQNNGV. The CDR3 extends over 13 amino acids. DNA of the CDR3: TGTGCCAGCAGTTCCGGACAGGGCTACGAGCAGTACTTC. Its protein product is CASSSGQGYEQYF. Drawing the rest from reference TRBV11-2 and TRBJ2-7, the complete variable domain is EAGVAQSPRYKIIEKRQSVAFWCNPISGHATLYWYQQILGQGPKLLIQFQNNGVVDDSQLPKDRFSAERLKGVDSTLKIQPAKLEDSAVYLCASSSGQGYEQYFGPGTRLTVT.

This sequence joins TRBV5-3 and TRBJ1-6; D unclear. TRBV5-3 is marked as an open reading frame, function uncertain. Trimming took off 1 base at V and 10 bases at J, with 15 bases between the two ends. The CDR3 has 15 amino acids. Here the CDR3 reads CARSLLSGFWSPLHF. CDR3 sequence (DNA): TGTGCCAGAAGCTTGCTATCCGGGTTTTGGTCACCCCTCCACTTT.

The chain carries TRBV6-5 and TRBJ2-7; possibly TRBD2 for D (5 bases). The CDR3 is 13 amino acids. From germline, CDR1 is MNHEY and CDR2 SVGAGI. V lost 8 bases and J lost 0, with 11 bases in between. The CDR3 here is CASAEGGSYEQYF. The CDR3, as DNA: TGTGCCAGCGCAGAGGGCGGCTCCTACGAGCAGTACTTC.

V usage is TRBV4-2 and J usage is TRBJ2-7, with D possibly being TRBD2 (6 bases). The CDR3 covers 16 residues. Germline CDR1 reads LGHNA; CDR2 reads YNFKEQ. Trimming removed 0 bases from V and 0 bases from J, with 12 bases in between. CDR3: CASSQESTSFSYEQYF. Written as DNA, the CDR3 is TGTGCCAGCAGCCAAGAGTCTACTAGCTTCTCCTACGAGCAGTACTTC.

This chain uses TRBV6-6 with TRBJ2-5; TRBD1 is a possible D gene (5 bases). Germline-derived CDR1 and CDR2 are MNHNY and SVGAGI (reference sequence). This CDR3 is built from 12 residues. With 7 bases removed from V and 5 bases from J, the gap between germline ends came to 11 bases. DNA for the CDR3: TGTGCCAGCACCAGGGATTGGGAGACCCAGTACTTC. This codes for CASTRDWETQYF.

J is TRBJ2-1 and V is TRBV4-1; a weak D match, TRBD2 (6 bases). The V and J ends lost 4 bases and 4 bases respectively, with 20 bases between them. This CDR3 contains 17 residues. Per germline, CDR1 MGHRA and CDR2 YSYEKL. The CDR3 DNA sequence: TGCGCCAGCAGCCTCGGGCCCGTTTCTGGGAGGTACAATGAGCAGTTCTTC. Translated: CASSLGPVSGRYNEQFF.

V and J are TRBV5-8 and TRBJ2-7; D is perhaps TRBD1 (6 bases). The germline V and J ends were trimmed by 0 bases and 2 bases, with 12 bases remaining between them. Germline V gene sequence: CDR1 SGHTS, CDR2 YDEGEE. This CDR3 has 15 residues. CDR3 in amino acids: CASSLEGQLPYEQYF. The CDR3 DNA is TGTGCCAGCAGCTTGGAAGGACAGTTGCCCTACGAGCAGTACTTC.

The rearrangement uses TRBV5-1 and TRBJ2-3, with D maybe TRBD2 (6 bases). CDR1 SGHRS and CDR2 YFSETQ come from the germline V gene. This CDR3 is built from 16 residues. Trimming removed 3 bases at V and 2 bases at J, with 16 bases between. The CDR3 nucleotides read TGCGCCAGCAGCTCCCCCCGCGGGGAGGTCACAGATACGCAGTATTTT. It is translated as CASSSPRGEVTDTQYF.

The chain combines TRBV5-1 with TRBJ1-1; perhaps TRBD1 as D (5 bases). Germline V gives CDR1 SGHRS, CDR2 YFSETQ. The CDR3 has 16 amino acids. V shed 1 base and J shed 3 bases, with 16 bases lying between them. CDR3 amino acids: CASSLTGRDGDTEAFF. DNA for the CDR3: TGCGCCAGCAGCTTGACGGGGCGCGATGGGGACACTGAAGCTTTCTTT.

The rearrangement uses TRBV27 and TRBJ2-7, with 8 bases matching TRBD2. This CDR3 has 16 amino acids. V shed 3 bases, J shed 0 bases, and the junction held 7 bases outside the gene matches. Germline-derived CDR1 and CDR2 are MNHEY and SMNVEV (reference sequence). CDR3 bases: TGTGCCAGCAGTTTTCAAGCGGGAGAGATCTCCTACGAGCAGTACTTC. It codes for CASSFQAGEISYEQYF.

The chain carries TRBV4-2 and TRBJ2-2; 11 bases align to TRBD2. Germline assignment: CDR1 LGHNA and CDR2 YNFKEQ. The CDR3 totals 17 residues. Trimming at V came to 4 bases and at J to 4 bases, leaving 8 bases not matched to a gene. The CDR3: CASSPIAGGPGTGELFF. In nucleotides, the CDR3 is TGTGCCAGCAGCCCCATAGCGGGGGGGCCGGGCACCGGGGAGCTGTTTTTT.

J is TRBJ1-2 and V is TRBV11-2, with D tentatively TRBD1 (5 bases). CDR1 and CDR2 from the germline V gene are SGHAT and FQNNGV. Trimming left V 0 bases short and J 4 bases short, with 15 bases between. The CDR3 loop spans 16 amino acids. The CDR3 reads CASSLEGSTAPYGYTF. The DNA for the CDR3 is TGTGCCAGCAGCTTAGAGGGTTCGACAGCACCCTATGGCTACACCTTC.

The chain links TRBV5-4 to TRBJ2-3; 9 bases fit TRBD2. The CDR3 spans 16 residues. Germline assignment: CDR1 SGHNT and CDR2 YYREEE (reference sequence). V lost 1 base to trimming and J lost 4 bases; unmatched junction nucleotides: 7. CDR3 residues: CASSLSAGGGPDTQYF. The CDR3 nucleotides read TGTGCCAGCAGCTTGTCGGCGGGAGGGGGGCCAGATACGCAGTATTTT. Full variable domain (rest looked up from reference TRBV5-4 and TRBJ2-3): ETGVTQSPTHLIKTRGQQVTLRCSSQSGHNTVSWYQQALGQGPQFIFQYYREEENGRGNFPPRFSGLQFPNYSSELNVNALELDDSALYLCASSLSAGGGPDTQYFGPGTRLTVL.

The chain carries TRBV2 and TRBJ2-7; D call uncertain. Germline CDR1 SNHLY, CDR2 FYNNEI. Trimming took 3 bases from V and 3 from J, leaving 12 bases between them. This CDR3 spans 14 amino acids. The CDR3 region is CASSDLGSNYEQYF. The CDR3, as DNA: TGTGCCAGCAGTGACTTAGGGTCGAACTACGAGCAGTACTTC.

The gene calls are TRBV7-9 and TRBJ1-3, with unresolved D. Germline CDR1 reads SEHNR; CDR2 reads FQNEAQ (reference sequence). The CDR3 sequence is 13 residues long. V was cut by 4 bases and J by 4 bases, with 8 bases left in between. The CDR3 nucleotides read TGTGCCAGCAGCTATACAGAGGGAAACACCATATATTTT. As protein: CASSYTEGNTIYF.

The chain recombines TRBV5-1 with TRBJ1-5; 7 bases are shared with TRBD1. Germline CDR1 is SGHRS and CDR2 is YFSETQ. The V segment lost 1 base and the J segment 4 bases; nucleotides outside the gene matches: 5. CDR3 length: 15 residues. This CDR3 reads CASSLRGGPNQPQHF. CDR3 DNA sequence: TGCGCCAGCAGCTTGAGAGGGGGCCCAAATCAGCCCCAGCATTTT. Combining the CDR3 with reference TRBV5-1 and TRBJ1-5 gives the whole variable domain KAGVTQTPRYLIKTRGQQVTLSCSPISGHRSVSWYQQTPGQGLQFLFEYFSETQRNKGNFPGRFSGRQFSNSRSEMNVSTLELGDSALYLCASSLRGGPNQPQHFGDGTRLSIL.

V is TRBV11-2 and J is TRBJ2-7; possibly TRBD1 or TRBD2 for D (5 bases each). Germline V gives CDR1 SGHAT, CDR2 FQNNGV. Between the trimmed V and J ends, which lost 4 bases and 2 bases, there was a span of 12 bases. The CDR3 is made up of 14 amino acids. The CDR3 DNA reads TGTGCCAGCAGCTACGGGACGGATACCTACGAGCAGTACTTC. Residues: CASSYGTDTYEQYF.

Worth noting for this clone: The sample contains more than one DNA sequence encoding this CDR3. The chain has TRBV4-1 and TRBJ2-7, with TRBD2 as a possible D gene (6 bases). Germline CDR1 and CDR2: MGHRA and YSYEKL. CDR3 size: 14 residues. V gave up 0 bases and J gave up 6 bases, with 12 bases separating them. CDR3 DNA sequence: TGCGCCAGCAGCCAAGATGGAGGGTTTGGCGAGCAGTACTTC. Amino acids: CASSQDGGFGEQYF.

The chain combines TRBV18 with TRBJ2-7, with D perhaps matching TRBD1 or TRBD2 (6 bases each). Deletions cut 3 bases from V and 5 bases from J, with 14 bases between. This CDR3 spans 14 amino acids. Germline V lookup: CDR1 KGHSH, CDR2 LQKENI. CDR3 loop: CASSPSGPGDEQYF. The CDR3 DNA reads as TGTGCCAGCTCACCGAGCGGGCCAGGGGACGAGCAGTACTTC.